One and the same sample provided the 27 T cell receptor beta chains below, sequenced in a study of blood T cell repertoires in COVID-19. Produced via immunoSEQ multiplex PCR; TCRdb's table is partial and in-frame only. This table has 150,000 to 200,000 clones, around 90% appearing once. The sample was peripheral blood. These receptors all come from a man aged 55-75 years with active or convalescent COVID-19.

J is TRBJ2-2 and V is TRBV3-1 (or the pseudogene TRBV3-2); 12 bases fit TRBD2. CDR1 and CDR2 from the germline V gene are LGHDT and YNNKEL (reference sequence). J lost 0 bases, V lost 2 bases, and 1 base had no gene match. This CDR3 contains 17 residues. The CDR3 region has the DNA TGTGCCAGCAGCCAAACTAGCGGGGGGCCGAACACCGGGGAGCTGTTTTTT. This encodes CASSQTSGGPNTGELFF.

The chain has TRBV2 and TRBJ2-6; 7 bases line up with TRBD1. Germline V gene data show CDR1 as SNHLY and CDR2 as FYNNEI. CDR3 length: 15 amino acids. V gave up 5 bases and J gave up 4 bases; unmatched junction bases: 5. The CDR3 loop is CASSIQGSGANVLTF. The CDR3, as DNA: TGTGCCAGCAGTATACAGGGGAGCGGGGCCAACGTCCTGACTTTC.

The V call is TRBV7-6, the J call TRBJ2-3; 7 bases agree with TRBD2. This CDR3 spans 14 amino acids. V lost 5 bases to trimming and J lost 2 bases; unmatched junction nucleotides: 4. Looked up from germline, CDR1 is SGHVS and CDR2 is FNYEAQ. The DNA for the CDR3 is TGTGCCAGCAGCCAAGCGGGAAACACAGATACGCAGTATTTT. Translated, it gives CASSQAGNTDTQYF.

The CDR3 sequence is CASSLASGNYTF. For the CDR3, the DNA is TGTGCCAGCAGTTTAGCTTCAGGGAACTACACCTTC. The V gene is TRBV12-3 or TRBV12-4, the J gene TRBJ1-2; possible D gene TRBD1, 5 bases. V was clipped by 0 bases and J by 10 bases, with 9 bases between them. The CDR3 consists of 12 residues.

CDR3: CASSLVLKETQYF. The CDR3 DNA follows: TGTGCCAGCAGCTTGGTACTTAAAGAGACCCAGTACTTC. The genes are TRBV5-6 and TRBJ2-5; D is unclear. The CDR3 extends over 13 amino acids. V shed 0 bases and J shed 3 bases, with 6 bases lying between them. Germline values: CDR1 SGHDT, CDR2 YYEEEE.

This rearrangement joins TRBV19 to TRBJ1-2; 7 bases fit TRBD1. CDR1 LNHDA and CDR2 SQIVND come from the germline V gene (reference sequence). J was trimmed by 0 bases and V by 4 bases; bases with no gene match: 5. The CDR3 is made up of 15 amino acids. The CDR3 sequence: CASSTQGVPNYGYTF. In DNA, the CDR3 is TGTGCCAGTAGTACTCAGGGGGTTCCTAACTATGGCTACACCTTC.

The J gene is TRBJ1-1, the V gene TRBV29-1, with D possibly being TRBD1 (5 bases). CDR1 is SQVTM and CDR2 is ANQGSEA in the germline V gene. The CDR3 is made up of 13 amino acids. The V and J ends lost 5 bases and 1 base respectively, with 11 bases between them. CDR3 residues: CSVLGQPNTEAFF. In DNA form, the CDR3 reads TGCAGCGTTTTAGGACAACCGAACACTGAAGCTTTCTTT.

Note on this clone: One end of the junction is discordant with germline, which a read error may explain. The V gene is TRBV12-3 or TRBV12-4, the J gene TRBJ2-7; D remains ambiguous. The CDR3 sequence is 11 residues long. CDR3 in amino acids: CASSSSSEQYF. The CDR3, as DNA: TGTGCCAGCAGTTCGTCCTCCGAGCAGTACTTC.

This clone occurred many times. V is TRBV6-2 or TRBV6-3 and J is TRBJ1-5; 9 bases map to TRBD1. Germline-derived CDR1 and CDR2 are MNHEY and SVGEGT. This CDR3 is built from 17 residues. J was trimmed by 3 bases and V by 4 bases; bases with no gene match: 10. The CDR3: CASSSLGGTGYNQPQHF. The DNA of the CDR3 is TGTGCCAGCAGTTCACTAGGGGGGACAGGGTACAATCAGCCCCAGCATTTT.

V and J are TRBV7-3 and TRBJ1-1, with D perhaps matching TRBD1 (6 bases). This CDR3 region has 14 residues. In germline, CDR1 is SGHTA, CDR2 FQGTGA. With 3 bases removed from V and 1 base from J, the gap between germline ends came to 9 bases. CDR3 amino acids: CASSFGGANTEAFF. In DNA form, the CDR3 reads TGTGCCAGCAGCTTTGGGGGGGCGAACACTGAAGCTTTCTTT.

The rearrangement joins TRBV6-2 or TRBV6-3 to TRBJ1-3; D may be TRBD1 (6 bases). Germline V CDR1 and CDR2: MNHEY, SVGEGT. The CDR3 runs to 16 residues. V was trimmed by 6 bases and J by 0 bases, leaving 15 bases between them. The CDR3 DNA is TGTGCCAGCAGCCCTGGACAGTTTAACTCTGGAAACACCATATATTTT. Encoded protein: CASSPGQFNSGNTIYF.

This clone was observed once. The DNA for the CDR3 is TGCGCCAGCAGCCCATCCGGGACAGGGGGCACTGAAGCTTTCTTT. Translated: CASSPSGTGGTEAFF. V usage is TRBV5-1 and J usage is TRBJ1-1; TRBD1 agrees at 11 bases. The CDR3 has 15 amino acids. The V gene's germline CDR1 is SGHRS and CDR2 YFSETQ. Trimming removed 4 bases from V and 4 bases from J; junction bases left unmatched: 6.

The chain is built from TRBV5-6 and TRBJ1-2; 8 bases align to TRBD1. The V gene's germline CDR1 is SGHDT and CDR2 YYEEEE. Trimming took 2 bases from V and 4 from J; bases not matched to a gene: 7. This CDR3 region has 15 residues. The CDR3 nucleotides are TGTGCCAGCAGCTTCGGACAGGGAATAGGCTATGGCTACACCTTC. It is translated as CASSFGQGIGYGYTF.

This clone was observed a single time. The rearrangement joins TRBV5-4 to TRBJ2-3, with TRBD2 as a possible D gene (5 bases). The V end was cut by 4 bases, the J end by 1 base, with 16 bases between. Germline lookup yields CDR1 SGHNT and CDR2 YYREEE (reference sequence). This CDR3 spans 16 amino acids. The CDR3 DNA follows: TGTGCCAGCAGCCAGCCATCTCTAGCAGGCACAGATACGCAGTATTTT. Translation: CASSQPSLAGTDTQYF.

Concerning this clone: One end of the junction fails to match germline, which may point to a read error. This sequence joins TRBV29-1 and TRBJ1-2; D perhaps matches TRBD1 (6 bases). The CDR3 totals 13 residues. Germline V lookup: CDR1 SQVTM, CDR2 ANQGSEA. CDR3 DNA: TGCAGCGCTGAAGGACAGACTAACTATGGCTACACCTTC. Its protein product is CSAEGQTNYGYTF. Complete variable domain (other parts from reference TRBV29-1 and TRBJ1-2): SAVISQKPSRDICQRGTSLTIQCQVDSQVTMMFWYRQQPGQSLTLIATANQGSEATYESGFVIDKFPISRPNLTFSTLTVSNMSPEDSSIYLCSAEGQTNYGYTFGSGTRLTVV.

The DNA for the CDR3 is TGCGCCAGCAGCCAACCAGGGGAGACCCAGTACTTC. Translated, it gives CASSQPGETQYF. The chain is built from TRBV5-1 and TRBJ2-5; tentatively, D is TRBD1 (5 bases). CDR1 SGHRS and CDR2 YFSETQ come from the germline V gene. The CDR3 has 12 residues. V lost 4 bases and J 5 bases, leaving 9 bases between the germline ends.

The chain combines TRBV5-4 with TRBJ2-3; D possibly corresponds to TRBD2 (6 bases). The germline CDR1 and CDR2 sequences are SGHNT and YYREEE (reference sequence). The germline V and J ends were trimmed by 4 bases and 0 bases, with 15 bases remaining between them. The CDR3 spans 16 residues. The DNA of the CDR3 is TGTGCCAGCAGCGACGGGCGGCGGGGTAGCACAGATACGCAGTATTTT. This sequence encodes CASSDGRRGSTDTQYF. Filled out from reference TRBV5-4 and TRBJ2-3, the complete variable domain reads ETGVTQSPTHLIKTRGQQVTLRCSSQSGHNTVSWYQQALGQGPQFIFQYYREEENGRGNFPPRFSGLQFPNYSSELNVNALELDDSALYLCASSDGRRGSTDTQYFGPGTRLTVL.

This clone was counted a single time. The chain recombines TRBV7-9 with TRBJ1-5, with a possible D match to TRBD1 (5 bases). There are 14 residues in the CDR3. Germline V gene sequence: CDR1 SEHNR, CDR2 FQNEAQ (reference sequence). Trimming removed 2 bases from V and 5 bases from J, with 10 bases in between. CDR3 region: CASSLSGWDQPQHF. The CDR3 nucleotides are TGTGCCAGCAGCTTATCAGGGTGGGATCAGCCCCAGCATTTT.

This rearrangement joins TRBV14 to TRBJ2-1, with unresolved D. The germline gives CDR1 SGHDN, CDR2 FVKESK. V lost 4 bases and J 4 bases, leaving 11 bases between the germline ends. This CDR3 is built from 14 residues. CDR3 protein: CASSPRLSYNEQFF. The CDR3 region has the DNA TGTGCCAGCAGCCCCCGACTTTCTTACAATGAGCAGTTCTTC.

This chain joins TRBV27 and TRBJ2-5; a possible D gene is TRBD1 (6 bases). The germline V and J ends were trimmed by 2 bases and 4 bases, with 8 bases remaining between them. The V gene's germline CDR1 is MNHEY and CDR2 SMNVEV (reference sequence). The CDR3 loop spans 13 amino acids. Written as DNA, the CDR3 is TGTGCCAGCAGTTTAAGGGGGAGAGAGACCCAGTACTTC. This translates into CASSLRGRETQYF.

The J gene is TRBJ1-1, the V gene TRBV5-4; a weak D match, TRBD1 (6 bases). V was trimmed by 5 bases and J by 9 bases, leaving 17 bases between them. Germline V gene sequence: CDR1 SGHNT, CDR2 YYREEE (reference sequence). The CDR3 covers 13 residues. CDR3 in amino acids: CASSLLQGSKAFF. CDR3 bases: TGTGCCAGCAGTCTCCTCCAGGGGTCTAAAGCTTTCTTT.

The chain recombines TRBV7-2 with TRBJ2-3; TRBD2 matches at 7 bases. The trim removed 5 bases at V and 2 bases at J, leaving 10 bases unmatched. There are 16 residues in the CDR3. The germline CDR1 and CDR2 sequences are SGHTA and FQGNSA. This CDR3 reads CASSRQGAGNTDTQYF. CDR3 in DNA: TGTGCCAGCAGCCGCCAGGGAGCGGGGAACACAGATACGCAGTATTTT.

The chain carries TRBV9 and TRBJ2-3; the match to TRBD2 covers 11 bases. The V segment lost 3 bases and the J segment 2 bases; nucleotides outside the gene matches: 11. Germline lookup yields CDR1 SGDLS and CDR2 YYNGEE. The CDR3 covers 18 residues. The CDR3 region is CASSADSGGAMITDTQYF. CDR3 bases: TGTGCCAGCAGCGCCGATAGCGGGGGGGCTATGATCACAGATACGCAGTATTTT.

The chain links TRBV2 to TRBJ2-7; D remains unclear. This CDR3 is 14 amino acids long. CDR1 SNHLY and CDR2 FYNNEI come from the germline V gene. Trimming left V 7 bases short and J 0 bases short, with 13 bases between. The CDR3 spells CASKVAGNSYEQYF. CDR3 bases: TGTGCCAGCAAGGTGGCAGGTAACTCCTACGAGCAGTACTTC.

V gene TRBV20-1 combines with J gene TRBJ2-1; D is possibly TRBD2 (5 bases). Trimming left V 1 base short and J 10 bases short, with 8 bases between. Germline V gene lookup returns CDR1 DFQATT and CDR2 SNEGSKA (reference sequence). The CDR3 covers 11 residues. The CDR3 DNA reads as TGCAGTGCTAGAGCTCGCGGGGAGCAGTTCTTC. It is translated as CSARARGEQFF.

The chain recombines TRBV9 with TRBJ2-2, with 15 positions matching TRBD2. The germline V gene has CDR1 SGDLS and CDR2 YYNGEE. Losses at the gene ends were 0 bases for V and 1 base for J; bases not matched to a gene: 4. CDR3 length equals 19 residues. The CDR3 sequence is CASSVAGTSGGLNTGELFF. CDR3 DNA: TGTGCCAGCAGCGTAGCCGGGACTAGCGGGGGGCTGAACACCGGGGAGCTGTTTTTT.

This clone was observed once. The chain carries TRBV7-9 and TRBJ1-2, with D perhaps TRBD1 (6 bases). The CDR3 runs to 13 residues. Germline V gene lookup returns CDR1 SEHNR and CDR2 FQNEAQ (reference sequence). V was trimmed by 5 bases and J by 6 bases, leaving 13 bases between them. The chain's CDR3 is CASSASGTNGYTF. In DNA, the CDR3 is TGTGCCAGCAGCGCCTCCGGGACAAATGGCTACACCTTC.